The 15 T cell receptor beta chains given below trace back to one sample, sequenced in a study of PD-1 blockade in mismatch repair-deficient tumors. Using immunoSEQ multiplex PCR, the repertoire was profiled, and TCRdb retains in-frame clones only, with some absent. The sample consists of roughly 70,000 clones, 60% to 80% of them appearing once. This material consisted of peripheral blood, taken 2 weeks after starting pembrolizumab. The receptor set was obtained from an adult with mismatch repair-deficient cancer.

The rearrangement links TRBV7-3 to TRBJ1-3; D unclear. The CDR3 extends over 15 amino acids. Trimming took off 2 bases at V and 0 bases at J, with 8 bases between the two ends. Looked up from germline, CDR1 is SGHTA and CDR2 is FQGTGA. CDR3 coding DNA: TGTGCCAGCAGCTTAGACGGCAGCTCTGGAAACACCATATATTTT. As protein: CASSLDGSSGNTIYF.

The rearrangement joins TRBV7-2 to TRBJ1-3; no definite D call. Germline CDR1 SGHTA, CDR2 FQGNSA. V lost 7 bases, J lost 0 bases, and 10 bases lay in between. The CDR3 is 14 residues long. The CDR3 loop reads CASIPRRSGNTIYF. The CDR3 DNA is TGTGCCAGCATTCCTCGGCGCTCTGGAAACACCATATATTTT.

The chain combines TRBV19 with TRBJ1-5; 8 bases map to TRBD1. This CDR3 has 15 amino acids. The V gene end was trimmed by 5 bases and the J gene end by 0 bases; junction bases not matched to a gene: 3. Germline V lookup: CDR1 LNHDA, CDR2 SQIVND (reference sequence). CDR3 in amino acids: CASSDQGASNQPQHF. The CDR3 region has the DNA TGTGCCAGTAGTGACCAGGGGGCTAGCAATCAGCCCCAGCATTTT.

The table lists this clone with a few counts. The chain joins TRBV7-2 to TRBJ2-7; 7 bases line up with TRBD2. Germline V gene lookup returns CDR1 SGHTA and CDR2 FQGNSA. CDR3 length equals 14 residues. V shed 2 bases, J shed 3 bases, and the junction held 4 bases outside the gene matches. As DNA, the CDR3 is TGTGCCAGCAGCTTACCGACTAGCAGCTACGAGCAGTACTTC. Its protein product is CASSLPTSSYEQYF. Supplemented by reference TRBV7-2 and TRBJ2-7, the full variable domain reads GAGVSQSPSNKVTEKGKDVELRCDPISGHTALYWYRQSLGQGLEFLIYFQGNSAPDKSGLPSDRFSAERTGGSVSTLTIQRTQQEDSAVYLCASSLPTSSYEQYFGPGTRLTVT.

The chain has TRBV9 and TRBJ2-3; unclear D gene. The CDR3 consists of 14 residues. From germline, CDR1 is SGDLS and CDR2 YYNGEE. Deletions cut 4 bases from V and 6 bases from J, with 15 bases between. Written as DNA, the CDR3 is TGTGCCAGCAGCCTCACCTCAAACACGGATACGCAGTATTTT. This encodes CASSLTSNTDTQYF.

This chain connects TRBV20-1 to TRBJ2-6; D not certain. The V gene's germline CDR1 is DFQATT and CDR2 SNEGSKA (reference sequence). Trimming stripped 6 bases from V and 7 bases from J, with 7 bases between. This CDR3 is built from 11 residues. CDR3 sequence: CSAVPANVLTF. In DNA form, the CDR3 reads TGCAGTGCAGTCCCAGCCAACGTCCTGACTTTC.

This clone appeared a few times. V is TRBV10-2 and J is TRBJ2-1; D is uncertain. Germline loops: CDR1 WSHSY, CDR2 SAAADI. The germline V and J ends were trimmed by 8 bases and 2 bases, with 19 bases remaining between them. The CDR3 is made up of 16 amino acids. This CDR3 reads CASQPKWDSPYNEQFF. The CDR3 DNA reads TGCGCCAGCCAGCCTAAATGGGATTCCCCCTACAATGAGCAGTTCTTC.

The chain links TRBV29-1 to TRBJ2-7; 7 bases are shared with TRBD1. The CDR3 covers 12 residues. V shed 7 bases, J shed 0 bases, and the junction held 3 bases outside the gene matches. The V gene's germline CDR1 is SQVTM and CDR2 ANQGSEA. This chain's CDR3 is CSARDSSYEQYF. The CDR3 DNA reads TGCAGCGCAAGGGACAGCTCCTACGAGCAGTACTTC.

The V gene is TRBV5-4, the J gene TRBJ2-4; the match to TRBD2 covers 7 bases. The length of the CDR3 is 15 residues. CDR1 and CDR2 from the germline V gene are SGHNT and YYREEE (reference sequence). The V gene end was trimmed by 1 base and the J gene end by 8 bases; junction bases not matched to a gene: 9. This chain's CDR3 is CASSLLGGSSDIQYF. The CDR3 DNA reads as TGTGCCAGCAGCTTGCTAGGCGGGAGCTCTGACATTCAGTACTTC.

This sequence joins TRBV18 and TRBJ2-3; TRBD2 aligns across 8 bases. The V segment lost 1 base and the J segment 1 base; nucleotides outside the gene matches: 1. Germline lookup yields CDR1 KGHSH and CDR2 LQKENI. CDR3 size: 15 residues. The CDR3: CASSPQAGGTDTQYF. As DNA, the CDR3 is TGTGCCAGCTCACCACAAGCGGGAGGCACAGATACGCAGTATTTT.

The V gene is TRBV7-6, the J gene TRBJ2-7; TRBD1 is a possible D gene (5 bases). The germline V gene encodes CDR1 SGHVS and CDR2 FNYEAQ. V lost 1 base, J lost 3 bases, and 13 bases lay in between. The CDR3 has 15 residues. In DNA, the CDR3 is TGTGCCAGCAGCTTAGTAGACAGCCCTAACTACGAGCAGTACTTC. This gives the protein CASSLVDSPNYEQYF.

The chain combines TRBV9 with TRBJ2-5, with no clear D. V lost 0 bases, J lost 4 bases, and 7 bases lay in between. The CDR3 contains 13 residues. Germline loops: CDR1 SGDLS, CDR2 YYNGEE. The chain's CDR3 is CASSVAIGETQYF. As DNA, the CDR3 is TGTGCCAGCAGCGTAGCTATTGGAGAGACCCAGTACTTC.

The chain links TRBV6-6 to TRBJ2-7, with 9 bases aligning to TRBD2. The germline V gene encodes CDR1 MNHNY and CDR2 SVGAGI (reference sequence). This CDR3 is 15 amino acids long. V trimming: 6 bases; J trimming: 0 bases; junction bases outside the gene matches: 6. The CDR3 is CASRGLAGPSYEQYF. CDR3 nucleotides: TGTGCCAGCAGGGGTCTAGCGGGACCCTCCTACGAGCAGTACTTC.

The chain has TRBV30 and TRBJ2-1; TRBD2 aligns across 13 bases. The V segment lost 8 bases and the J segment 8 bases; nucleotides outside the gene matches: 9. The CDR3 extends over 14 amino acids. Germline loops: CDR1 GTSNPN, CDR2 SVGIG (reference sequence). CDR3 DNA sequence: TGTGCCGGGTTAACTAGCGGGAGGGTCTATGAGCAGTTCTTC. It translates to CAGLTSGRVYEQFF.

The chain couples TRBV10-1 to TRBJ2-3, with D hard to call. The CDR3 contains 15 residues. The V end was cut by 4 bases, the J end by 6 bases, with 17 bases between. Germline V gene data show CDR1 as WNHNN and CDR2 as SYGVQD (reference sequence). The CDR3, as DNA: TGCGCCAGCAGTGGGCCCTTTTTCCCTGCGGATACGCAGTATTTT. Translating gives CASSGPFFPADTQYF.